These 27 T cell receptor beta chains share one sample of origin, sequenced in a study of a mutant IDH1 vaccine in newly diagnosed glioma. The time point denotes: baseline, week 1 (first vaccination visit). Treatment here: pre-vaccination baseline after standard-of-care therapy. Generated by immunoSEQ multiplex PCR, the TCRdb table keeps only in-frame clones and is missing some. The data contain 70,000 to 100,000 clones, approximately 80% of them seen just once; the ten biggest clones take up less than 5.5%. The sample consisted of PBMCs, taken from a glioma patient treated with radiotherapy, temozolomide or both. Receptors were obtained from a man aged 35 to 55 with glioma. Some clones in this sample may be carry-over from other donors' samples.

The chain recombines TRBV5-1 with TRBJ1-6; D is unresolved. V was shortened by 5 bases and J by 0 bases, with 15 bases between the two germline ends. Germline loops: CDR1 SGHRS, CDR2 YFSETQ. The CDR3 contains 17 residues. In DNA form, the CDR3 reads TGCGCCAGCAGTCGGCAGTCCAGGAGCTCCTATAATTCACCCCTCCACTTT. Amino acid sequence: CASSRQSRSSYNSPLHF.

This clone was found once. The chain carries TRBV5-5 and TRBJ1-6; D is possibly TRBD1 (5 bases). Germline loops: CDR1 SGHKS, CDR2 YYEKEE (reference sequence). Trimming took 3 bases from V and 9 from J, leaving 13 bases between them. The CDR3 has 14 amino acids. CDR3 DNA: TGTGCCAGCAGCTACCTTGGGGGGGGTTCACCCCTCCACTTT. Residues: CASSYLGGGSPLHF.

V is TRBV5-6 and J is TRBJ1-2; 8 bases line up with TRBD1. The CDR3 runs to 15 residues. Trimming took 0 bases from V and 6 from J; bases not matched to a gene: 7. The germline CDR1 and CDR2 sequences are SGHDT and YYEEEE. This CDR3 is CASSLGSRGHDGYTF. For the CDR3, the DNA is TGTGCCAGCAGCTTGGGTAGCAGGGGGCACGATGGCTACACCTTC.

The V and J genes are TRBV29-1 and TRBJ2-7, with 7 bases lining up with TRBD2. The CDR3 is 12 amino acids. Trimming at V came to 4 bases and at J to 3 bases, leaving 3 bases not matched to a gene. From germline, CDR1 is SQVTM and CDR2 ANQGSEA. The CDR3 DNA reads TGCAGCGTTGGCGGCGGGGGCTACGAGCAGTACTTC. It yields the protein CSVGGGGYEQYF.

This chain joins TRBV2 and TRBJ1-5, with D possibly matching TRBD1 (6 bases). Germline CDR1 and CDR2: SNHLY and FYNNEI. V lost 7 bases and J lost 3, with 13 bases in between. This CDR3 comprises 14 residues. The DNA of the CDR3 is TGTGCCAGCAATCCTCAGGGGTCCAATCAGCCCCAGCATTTT. It encodes CASNPQGSNQPQHF.

This clone was seen a handful of times. The rearrangement links TRBV30 to TRBJ1-5; TRBD1 might be the D (6 bases). The CDR3 spans 13 residues. The V end was cut by 4 bases, the J end by 5 bases, with 12 bases between. Germline CDR1 reads GTSNPN; CDR2 reads SVGIG (reference sequence). The CDR3 sequence is CAWTLGQHQPQHF. DNA for the CDR3: TGTGCCTGGACCTTGGGACAACATCAGCCCCAGCATTTT. Full variable domain (outside the CDR3, taken from reference TRBV30 and TRBJ1-5): SQTIHQWPATLVQPVGSPLSLECTVEGTSNPNLYWYRQAAGRGLQLLFYSVGIGQISSEVPQNLSASRPQDRQFILSSKKLLLSDSGFYLCAWTLGQHQPQHFGDGTRLSIL.

This clone came up once. V is TRBV5-1 and J is TRBJ1-5; no firm D call. CDR1 and CDR2 from the germline V gene are SGHRS and YFSETQ. V shed 5 bases and J shed 0 bases, with 12 bases lying between them. This CDR3 has 15 amino acids. The CDR3 sequence is CASSPDGYSNQPQHF. The CDR3 DNA reads TGCGCCAGCAGTCCCGACGGATATAGCAATCAGCCCCAGCATTTT.

The rearrangement joins TRBV5-1 to TRBJ1-5; D gene ambiguous. V was cut by 0 bases and J by 2 bases, with 9 bases left in between. The CDR3 totals 15 residues. Germline V gives CDR1 SGHRS, CDR2 YFSETQ. The CDR3 coding sequence is TGCGCCAGCAGCTTGGGAGTCCGGGGCAATCAGCCCCAGCATTTT. It encodes CASSLGVRGNQPQHF.

The rearrangement links TRBV6-5 to TRBJ1-1; no clear D. V dropped 2 bases and J dropped 1 base, with 5 bases sitting between them. This CDR3 comprises 13 residues. Germline CDR1 MNHEY, CDR2 SVGAGI. The CDR3 region has the DNA TGTGCCAGCAGTTACGGAGAGAACACTGAAGCTTTCTTT. Its protein product is CASSYGENTEAFF.

J is TRBJ2-5 and V is TRBV29-1; D is perhaps TRBD1 or TRBD2 (5 bases each). Germline lookup yields CDR1 SQVTM and CDR2 ANQGSEA. V lost 6 bases and J 5 bases, leaving 28 bases between the germline ends. The CDR3 length is 17 residues. CDR3 in amino acids: CSVGRPGQGTHEETQYF. CDR3 DNA: TGCAGCGTCGGCCGCCCGGGGCAGGGTACTCACGAGGAGACCCAGTACTTC.

The CDR3 loop is CASSPGLAVNTGELFF. Here the CDR3 DNA reads TGTGCCAGCTCACCAGGACTAGCGGTGAACACCGGGGAGCTGTTTTTT. The rearrangement links TRBV18 to TRBJ2-2, with 10 bases identical to TRBD2. This CDR3 contains 16 residues. Trimming at V came to 2 bases and at J to 1 base, leaving 1 base not matched to a gene. Per the germline V gene, CDR1 is KGHSH and CDR2 is LQKENI.

The chain joins TRBV30 to TRBJ1-1, with TRBD1 matching 10 bases. The CDR3 has 15 amino acids. Germline CDR1 reads GTSNPN; CDR2 reads SVGIG (reference sequence). Germline trimming cut 3 bases from V and 5 bases from J; bases unmatched to any gene: 9. CDR3 sequence (DNA): TGTGCCTGGAGCGTCCCGGGACAGGGGAAAACTGAAGCTTTCTTT. Protein: CAWSVPGQGKTEAFF.

This chain connects TRBV5-6 to TRBJ1-1, with D maybe TRBD1 (5 bases). The ends were cut back, 4 bases at V and 10 bases at J, with 17 bases in the middle. Germline lookup yields CDR1 SGHDT and CDR2 YYEEEE. There are 13 residues in the CDR3. The CDR3 here is CASSTYGTGGAFF. The CDR3 DNA sequence: TGTGCCAGCAGCACATACGGGACTGGGGGAGCTTTCTTT. Variable domain in full (rest from reference TRBV5-6 and TRBJ1-1): DAGVTQSPTHLIKTRGQQVTLRCSPKSGHDTVSWYQQALGQGPQFIFQYYEEEERQRGNFPDRFSGHQFPNYSSELNVNALLLGDSALYLCASSTYGTGGAFFGQGTRLTVV.

The rearrangement uses TRBV6-1 and TRBJ1-1; D gene unclear. The CDR3 has 18 residues. V was trimmed by 0 bases and J by 2 bases, leaving 19 bases between them. Germline V CDR1 and CDR2: MNHNS, SASEGT. CDR3 DNA: TGTGCCAGCAGTGAAGCGCTAGGTTCGGTACAGATAAACACTGAAGCTTTCTTT. Translated, it gives CASSEALGSVQINTEAFF.

The V call is TRBV5-5, the J call TRBJ1-2; D is ambiguous. There are 14 residues in the CDR3. Germline-derived CDR1 and CDR2 are SGHKS and YYEKEE (reference sequence). V dropped 0 bases and J dropped 2 bases, with 8 bases sitting between them. CDR3 nucleotide sequence: TGTGCCAGCAGCTTGGGTTGGCCCAACTATGGCTACACCTTC. Translating it yields CASSLGWPNYGYTF.

The chain has TRBV30 and TRBJ2-5; TRBD2 might be the D (5 bases). Per germline, CDR1 GTSNPN and CDR2 SVGIG (reference sequence). This CDR3 has 14 amino acids. Trimming took off 4 bases at V and 4 bases at J, with 16 bases between the two ends. CDR3 amino acids: CAWTRGGGGETQYF. Written as DNA, the CDR3 is TGTGCCTGGACCCGGGGTGGAGGCGGAGAGACCCAGTACTTC.

The chain couples TRBV6-1 to TRBJ1-1; 11 bases line up with TRBD1. CDR1 and CDR2 (germline): MNHNS, SASEGT. Trimming at V came to 3 bases and at J to 6 bases, leaving 3 bases not matched to a gene. This CDR3 contains 14 residues. CDR3: CASSDGQGAAEAFF. CDR3 DNA sequence: TGTGCCAGCAGTGACGGACAGGGGGCTGCTGAAGCTTTCTTT.

V and J are TRBV5-1 and TRBJ1-1; D not certain. The CDR3 covers 15 residues. Trimming left V 1 base short and J 1 base short, with 11 bases between. The V gene's germline CDR1 is SGHRS and CDR2 YFSETQ. The CDR3 sequence: CASSLLSEGNTEAFF. In nucleotides, the CDR3 is TGCGCCAGCAGCTTGCTGTCTGAGGGGAACACTGAAGCTTTCTTT. Using reference TRBV5-1 and TRBJ1-1 for the parts outside the CDR3, the full variable domain is KAGVTQTPRYLIKTRGQQVTLSCSPISGHRSVSWYQQTPGQGLQFLFEYFSETQRNKGNFPGRFSGRQFSNSRSEMNVSTLELGDSALYLCASSLLSEGNTEAFFGQGTRLTVV.

The genes are TRBV6-5 and TRBJ2-3; unclear D gene. V lost 2 bases, J lost 1 base, and 13 bases lay in between. The CDR3 consists of 16 residues. Germline values: CDR1 MNHEY, CDR2 SVGAGI. CDR3 nucleotides: TGTGCCAGCAGTTACATCCAGTTTGGAGGCACAGATACGCAGTATTTT. Its translation: CASSYIQFGGTDTQYF.

The chain employs TRBV19 and TRBJ1-5, with 7 bases that match TRBD1. Trimming at V came to 3 bases and at J to 5 bases, leaving 13 bases not matched to a gene. Germline CDR1 is LNHDA and CDR2 is SQIVND (reference sequence). This CDR3 comprises 17 residues. CDR3: CASSIQATGYRDQPQHF. The CDR3 nucleotides are TGTGCCAGTAGTATCCAAGCGACAGGGTATAGGGATCAGCCCCAGCATTTT.

The genes are TRBV7-9 and TRBJ1-6, with D tentatively TRBD1 (6 bases). The V end was cut by 0 bases, the J end by 5 bases, with 8 bases between. Germline V CDR1 and CDR2: SEHNR, FQNEAQ (reference sequence). This CDR3 spans 15 amino acids. The CDR3 sequence: CASSLAGTHNSPLHF. The CDR3 DNA sequence: TGTGCCAGCAGCTTAGCCGGGACACATAATTCACCCCTCCACTTT.

The chain couples TRBV5-1 to TRBJ1-2, with D perhaps TRBD1 (5 bases). The length of the CDR3 is 14 residues. Trimming stripped 7 bases from V and 5 bases from J, with 18 bases between. CDR1 is SGHRS and CDR2 is YFSETQ in the germline V gene. DNA of the CDR3: TGCGCCAGCGCTGACGGTGGGGGGAAGTATGGCTACACCTTC. It specifies CASADGGGKYGYTF. Combining the CDR3 with reference TRBV5-1 and TRBJ1-2 gives the whole variable domain KAGVTQTPRYLIKTRGQQVTLSCSPISGHRSVSWYQQTPGQGLQFLFEYFSETQRNKGNFPGRFSGRQFSNSRSEMNVSTLELGDSALYLCASADGGGKYGYTFGSGTRLTVV.

The gene calls are TRBV5-8 and TRBJ2-5; 12 positions agree with TRBD2. Germline V gene sequence: CDR1 SGHTS, CDR2 YDEGEE. The ends lost 4 bases at V and 4 bases at J; junction bases unmatched: 11. This CDR3 has 17 residues. In nucleotides, the CDR3 is TGTGCCAGCAGCCCGACCGCCTCTAGCGGGGGGGCAGAGACCCAGTACTTC. It is translated as CASSPTASSGGAETQYF.

CDR3 residues: CASSENPGVRGANVLTF. CDR3 in DNA: TGTGCCAGCAGTGAGAACCCAGGGGTGCGGGGGGCCAACGTCCTGACTTTC. The J gene is TRBJ2-6, the V gene TRBV25-1, with D possibly matching TRBD1 (6 bases). Trimming took off 3 bases at V and 4 bases at J, with 16 bases between the two ends. The CDR3 sequence is 17 residues long. Germline V lookup: CDR1 MGHDK, CDR2 SYGVNS.

V usage is TRBV7-2 and J usage is TRBJ1-3, with 7 bases fitting TRBD1. Germline CDR1 reads SGHTA; CDR2 reads FQGNSA. CDR3 length: 15 residues. The ends lost 6 bases at V and 5 bases at J; junction bases unmatched: 10. The CDR3 here is CASRGNRGSRNTIYF. CDR3 sequence (DNA): TGTGCCAGCAGGGGTAACAGGGGTAGTCGAAACACCATATATTTT.

This chain uses TRBV30 with TRBJ1-5; D is ambiguous. V was cut by 2 bases and J by 5 bases, with 10 bases left in between. This CDR3 comprises 13 residues. Germline V gene lookup returns CDR1 GTSNPN and CDR2 SVGIG (reference sequence). In DNA, the CDR3 is TGTGCCTGGAGTCTATCGATGGATCAGCCCCAGCATTTT. Amino acid sequence: CAWSLSMDQPQHF.

This clone was detected only a few times. As DNA, the CDR3 is TGTGCCAGCAGCTTAGGGGACCTCTGGTCACCCCTCCACTTT. It encodes CASSLGDLWSPLHF. The chain employs TRBV7-9 and TRBJ1-6, with TRBD1 as a possible D gene (5 bases). The CDR3 loop spans 14 amino acids. CDR1 is SEHNR, CDR2 FQNEAQ, per germline (reference sequence). The V gene lost 1 base and the J gene lost 10 bases, with 11 bases spanning the gap.